This T cell receptor beta chain originates from a study of blood T cell repertoires in COVID-19 (dated by TCRdb to about 2020). About the investigation overall: The collaborator samples originated in the United States, Italy and Spain and spanned the acute and convalescent phases of COVID-19. The repertoires were released in a freely available public database meant as a resource for research on the immune response to SARS-CoV-2. HLA class I and class II types, where available, came from metadata supplied by the sample provider rather than from assay-based typing. The sample metadata nearly always contained a de-identified subject ID, COVID-19 status, age in years and sex. The prospective study material was composed of cDNA or gDNA derived from T cells, B-cell-depleted T cells, or PBMCs. Subjects who had been exposed to COVID-19, were actively infected with it, or had recovered from it provided the deeply sampled blood TCRbeta repertoires that made up the dataset. Samples were obtained from the ongoing ImmuneRACE study (first 160 participants) and from 1,254 subjects provided by 6 global collaborators. Overall results and qualifications from the work: The amount of clinical and demographic metadata varied by source and participant and was provided uncurated.

Notes on this clone: The antigen it binds to is not known. Base quality data are lacking; no much larger clone is found one base away.

TCRbeta CDR3 regions were amplified from genomic DNA by means of the immunoSEQ Assay, a bias-controlled multiplex PCR. The study's processing was this. Nucleated cell counts per sample were estimated from amplification of reference gene primers within the assay. To quantify the absolute abundance of each unique TCRbeta CDR3 rearrangement, sequence reads were collapsed and filtered. Productive Simpson clonality was computed per sample as the square root of Simpson's diversity index over productive rearrangements. TCRdb limited this immuneACCESS table to in-frame rearrangements with V and J called. A share of clones is missing; checked studies link under half to unresolved V genes, and the rest is unexplained. V and J calls and clone size are copied from that table; D and trimming were computed from the DNA. This sample is represented by 90,000 to 150,000 clones; around three quarters of them were singletons. The ten most abundant clones make up about 4% of the sample.

Whole blood was collected in K2EDTA tubes by collaborating institutions according to the institutions' own protocols. For TCRbeta analysis, collaborators shipped samples as frozen whole blood, isolated PBMCs, or DNA extracted from either of those sample types. This sequence was found in an elderly woman with acute or convalescent COVID-19. The sample was peripheral blood.

The nucleotides read TGTGCCACCAGCAGCGGGACAGGGACTGGCTACACCTTC. Its amino acids are CATSSGTGTGYTF. The rearranged chain carries TRBV15 and TRBJ1-2; 9 bases in between match TRBD1. The CDR3 spans 13 residues, from the cysteine through the phenylalanine. Only the CDR3 DNA stays, 39 bases, in frame from base 1. Trimmed from V: 3 bases; trimmed from J: 7 bases; junction bases lacking a gene match: 3. CDR1 LNHNV and CDR2 YYDKDF were looked up in the germline V gene (reference sequence).